A selection of T cell receptor beta chains follows, all from one sample in a study of cytomegalovirus exposure and HLA in healthy donors. Here immunoSEQ multiplex PCR was the method, and the copy in TCRdb shows in-frame clones only, minus some. This table has 150,000 to 200,000 clones, around 85% appearing once. The sequenced sample was PBMCs. The receptor source for this set is a man between 50 and 59 years old in good health and CMV-seropositive. CDR3s include the opening cysteine and the closing phenylalanine or tryptophan. A D gene is named only where the DNA matches it firmly. Part of the rows lack a size; the others show once, few, many or a class for expanded clones.

J gene	clone size	D gene	V gene	CDR3 protein	CDR3 DNA
TRBJ2-1	.	.	TRBV6-1	CASTTSSNEQFF	TGTGCCAGCACTACTAGCAGCAATGAGCAGTTCTTC
TRBJ2-2	few	.	TRBV5-1	CASSFSRATGELFF	TGCGCCAGCAGCTTCTCCAGGGCGACCGGGGAGCTGTTTTTT
TRBJ1-2	.	.	TRBV28	CASSRVGYGYTF	TGTGCCAGCAGTCGGGTGGGCTATGGCTACACCTTC
TRBJ2-7	few	.	TRBV11-1	CASSLAPPQGKYEQYF	TGTGCCAGCAGCTTAGCTCCCCCACAGGGAAAATACGAGCAGTACTTC
TRBJ1-5	.	TRBD1	TRBV7-9	CASSHTGGNQPQHF	TGTGCCAGCAGCCATACAGGGGGCAATCAGCCCCAGCATTTT
TRBJ2-4	.	.	TRBV7-2	CASSLGRGKNIQYF	TGTGCCAGCAGCCTCGGAAGGGGCAAAAACATTCAGTACTTC
TRBJ2-7	.	.	TRBV7-6	CASSAGAYEQYF	TGTGCCAGCAGTGCGGGTGCATACGAGCAGTACTTC
TRBJ2-7	.	.	TRBV28	CASSPVPGEQYF	TGTGCCAGCAGCCCCGTACCGGGCGAGCAGTACTTC
TRBJ2-1	.	TRBD1	TRBV18	CASSPAGTGASEQFF	TGTGCCAGCTCACCGGCCGGGACAGGGGCATCTGAGCAGTTCTTC
TRBJ2-5	.	.	TRBV6-6	CASRDRLPQETQYF	TGTGCCAGCAGAGACAGGCTCCCTCAAGAGACCCAGTACTTC
TRBJ1-5	.	TRBD1	TRBV7-2	CASSPGSGGGNQPQHF	TGTGCCAGCAGCCCAGGTTCAGGGGGCGGTAATCAGCCCCAGCATTTT
TRBJ1-1	.	.	TRBV19	CASSKTGITEAFF	TGTGCCAGTAGCAAAACAGGGATCACTGAAGCTTTCTTT
TRBJ2-1	.	TRBD1	TRBV5-1	CASSFTGGSYNEQFF	TGCGCCAGCAGCTTTACAGGGGGCTCCTACAATGAGCAGTTCTTC
TRBJ2-7	few	.	TRBV30	CAWSVGPAGYEQYF	TGTGCCTGGAGTGTCGGTCCAGCAGGCTACGAGCAGTACTTC
TRBJ1-1	.	.	TRBV5-6	CASSVGLWNTEAFF	TGTGCCAGCAGTGTGGGACTCTGGAACACTGAAGCTTTCTTT